A selection of T cell receptor beta chains follows, all from one sample in a study of response to subunit inactivated influenza vaccine. TCRdb reprocessed the RT-PCR reads via MiXCR and lists one record per CDR3 protein. The sample has under 500,000 distinct CDR3 sequences, approximately 11% seen once. Sequencing was performed on PBMCs from blood, taken about 40 days after vaccination. These receptors all come from a man aged 45 to 65 who received an inactivated influenza vaccine. The CDR3 runs from the conserved cysteine through the conserved F or W. The D gene is left open where the match is weak. Size is stated for part of the rows, as once, few or many counts, or as a class when the clone is expanded.

clone_size j_call d_call v_call cdr3_length cdr3_aa cdr3_nt
NA TRBJ2-6 TRBD2 TRBV7-9 17 CASSPSIGGFGANVLTF TGTGCCAGCAGCCCGTCGATCGGGGGGTTTGGGGCCAACGTCCTGACTTTC
once TRBJ2-5 TRBD2 TRBV5-1 16 CASSLRPAGGEETQYF TGCGCCAGCAGCTTGAGGCCAGCGGGAGGGGAAGAGACCCAGTACTTC
few TRBJ2-7 TRBD1 TRBV28 15 CASSFLDRVGGEQYF TGTGCCAGCAGTTTCCTCGACAGGGTTGGGGGCGAGCAGTACTTC
few TRBJ1-1 NA TRBV20-1 13 CSATVGGDTEAFF TGCAGTGCTACGGTCGGAGGGGACACTGAAGCTTTCTTT
NA TRBJ1-1 TRBD1 TRBV14 17 CASSQEFAQGVNTEAFF TGTGCCAGCAGCCAAGAGTTTGCTCAGGGGGTTAACACTGAAGCTTTCTTT
NA TRBJ2-7 TRBD1 TRBV10-3 13 CAITPSGGYEQYF TGTGCCATCACCCCCTCAGGGGGCTACGAGCAGTACTTC
NA TRBJ2-3 TRBD1 TRBV10-1 15 CASSESGGGTDTQYF TGCGCCAGCAGTGAATCAGGGGGCGGCACAGATACGCAGTATTTT
NA TRBJ2-7 NA TRBV11-2 14 CASSSLPGENEQYF TGTGCCAGCAGCTCCCTACCGGGGGAAAACGAGCAGTACTTC
few TRBJ1-5 NA TRBV4-1 14 CASSQGTFGQPQHF TGCGCCAGCAGCCAGGGGACATTCGGTCAGCCCCAGCATTTT
NA TRBJ2-3 TRBD2 TRBV6-2/TRBV6-3 17 CASSYSGSGRRGDTQYF TGTGCCAGCAGTTACTCGGGTAGCGGGAGAAGGGGAGATACGCAGTATTTT
NA TRBJ1-1 NA TRBV3-1 17 CASSQDIRGTGNTEAFF TGTGCCAGCAGCCAAGATATTCGAGGGACGGGGAACACTGAAGCTTTCTTT
many TRBJ1-5 NA TRBV12-3/TRBV12-4 13 CASSLAGGQPQHF TGTGCCAGCAGCTTGGCGGGGGGTCAGCCCCAGCATTTT
few TRBJ2-1 TRBD2 TRBV9 16 CASSVGLAGVNNEQFF TGTGCCAGCAGCGTCGGGCTAGCGGGAGTGAACAATGAGCAGTTCTTC
many TRBJ1-2 NA TRBV12-3/TRBV12-4 12 CASSLPPGGYTF TGTGCCAGCAGTTTACCCCCGGGTGGCTACACCTTC
few TRBJ2-7 NA TRBV11-2 13 CASSLTPEHEQYF TGTGCCAGCAGCTTGACTCCTGAACACGAGCAGTACTTC
NA TRBJ2-1 NA TRBV11-2 15 CASSFGGTARDEQFF TGTGCCAGCAGCTTTGGCGGGACCGCGCGAGATGAGCAGTTCTTC
many TRBJ2-1 TRBD1 TRBV27 14 CASSLGQAPREQFF TGTGCCAGCAGTTTGGGACAGGCCCCTCGTGAGCAGTTCTTC
NA TRBJ1-6 NA TRBV28 15 CASSFKGRANSPLHF TGTGCCAGCAGTTTCAAAGGCAGGGCTAATTCACCCCTCCACTTT
once TRBJ2-5 TRBD2 TRBV18 16 CASSPSTSGVQETQYF TGTGCCAGCTCACCGTCGACTAGCGGAGTCCAAGAGACCCAGTACTTC
NA TRBJ2-1 TRBD1 TRBV9 15 CASSVQGARDNEQFF TGTGCCAGCAGCGTACAGGGGGCGAGGGACAATGAGCAGTTCTTC
many TRBJ1-2 NA TRBV6-1 14 CASSERQAPYGYTF TGTGCCAGCAGTGAACGACAGGCGCCGTATGGCTACACCTTC
few TRBJ2-3 TRBD2 TRBV10-3 19 CAISESVRGGAGGTDTQYF TGTGCCATCAGTGAGTCGGTACGCGGGGGGGCCGGTGGGACAGATACGCAGTATTTT
few TRBJ2-1 NA TRBV7-2 15 CASSSMGGRYNEQFF TGTGCCAGCAGCTCCATGGGGGGGCGCTACAATGAGCAGTTCTTC
NA TRBJ2-1 TRBD2 TRBV7-2 16 CASSSRLAGFYNEQFF TGTGCCAGCAGCTCAAGACTAGCGGGGTTTTACAATGAGCAGTTCTTC
NA TRBJ2-3 TRBD1 TRBV3-1 15 CASSLRQGAADTQYF TGTGCCAGCAGCCTGAGACAGGGGGCAGCAGATACGCAGTATTTT
NA TRBJ2-3 NA TRBV7-2 16 CASSLAGRRTTDTQYF TGTGCCAGCAGCTTAGCGGGTCGTAGAACCACAGATACGCAGTATTTT
NA TRBJ2-3 NA TRBV4-1 15 CASSEGQISTDTQYF TGCGCCAGCAGCGAGGGGCAAATAAGCACAGATACGCAGTATTTT
NA TRBJ2-1 NA TRBV25-1 12 CASSFGSNEQFF TGTGCCAGCAGTTTCGGGAGCAATGAGCAGTTCTTC
many TRBJ2-1 NA TRBV29-1 10 CSAELNEQFF TGCAGCGCAGAGTTAAATGAGCAGTTCTTC
few TRBJ1-1 NA TRBV12-3/TRBV12-4 13 CASSLYQNTEAFF TGTGCCAGCAGTTTATACCAAAACACTGAAGCTTTCTTT
many TRBJ2-1 NA TRBV12-3/TRBV12-4 13 CASSQDRVGEQFF TGTGCCAGCAGTCAGGACAGAGTCGGTGAGCAGTTCTTC